These 14 T cell receptor beta chains originate from one sample sequenced in a study of blood T cell repertoires in COVID-19. The table came from immunoSEQ multiplex PCR; TCRdb's copy has only in-frame clones and leaves some out. The sample gives approximately 150,000 clones, about 83% of which show up once; 8.9% is in the top ten. Sequencing was carried out using peripheral blood. The origin of the receptors is a man in his thirties or forties with COVID-19, enrolled during active disease.

This clone was counted at least ten times. This CDR3 is CASSEGDTHNEQFF. Written as DNA, the CDR3 is TGTGCCAGCAGTGAAGGGGACACACACAATGAGCAGTTCTTC. The genes are TRBV6-4 and TRBJ2-1; maybe TRBD1 (6 bases). The germline CDR1 and CDR2 sequences are MRHNA and SNTAGT. V gave up 3 bases and J gave up 5 bases, with 11 bases separating them. The CDR3 sequence is 14 residues long.

The gene calls are TRBV23-1 and TRBJ2-5; maybe TRBD1 (5 bases). TRBV23-1 is noted as an ORF with a role that remains uncertain. The V end lost 1 base, the J end lost 7 bases, and 40 bases lay between the germline ends. The CDR3 is 23 amino acids. CDR3 amino acids: CASSQLARSVSHLNERQITTQYF. CDR3 sequence (DNA): TGCGCCAGCAGTCAATTAGCCAGATCAGTAAGTCACCTCAATGAGAGACAGATAACGACCCAGTACTTC.

The chain has TRBV3-1 (or the pseudogene TRBV3-2) and TRBJ1-3, with D perhaps matching TRBD1 (6 bases). The CDR3 has 18 residues. V gave up 0 bases and J gave up 0 bases, with 15 bases separating them. Germline CDR1 and CDR2: LGHDT and YNNKEL (reference sequence). The CDR3 DNA reads as TGTGCCAGCAGCCAAGATCGGGGAACAGGGTACTCTGGAAACACCATATATTTT. Its translation is CASSQDRGTGYSGNTIYF.

This chain uses TRBV18 with TRBJ2-1; TRBD1 matches at 10 bases. The CDR3 totals 15 residues. The germline CDR1 and CDR2 sequences are KGHSH and LQKENI. Trimming removed 2 bases from V and 9 bases from J; junction bases left unmatched: 7. The DNA of the CDR3 is TGTGCCAGCTCACCATCTCGGACAGGGGGGCCTGAGCAGTTCTTC. Translated: CASSPSRTGGPEQFF. Based on the CDR3 plus reference TRBV18 and TRBJ2-1, the full variable domain is NAGVMQNPRHLVRRRGQEARLRCSPMKGHSHVYWYRQLPEEGLKFMVYLQKENIIDESGMPKERFSAEFPKEGPSILRIQQVVRGDSAAYFCASSPSRTGGPEQFFGPGTRLTVL.

Regarding this clone: An end of the junction does not agree with germline; a read error may underlie this. This sequence joins TRBV20-1 and TRBJ2-7; weak D call: TRBD1 (5 bases). This CDR3 is 11 amino acids long. CDR1 and CDR2 (germline): DFQATT, SNEGSKA (reference sequence). The CDR3 region is CSARDADSHLF. In DNA, the CDR3 is TGCAGTGCTAGGGACGCAGACAGTCATCTCTTC.

The chain employs TRBV7-2 and TRBJ1-5; D not certain. This CDR3 is built from 13 residues. Trimming stripped 5 bases from V and 0 bases from J, with 5 bases between. Germline V gives CDR1 SGHTA, CDR2 FQGNSA. The CDR3 DNA sequence: TGTGCCAGCAGCCGTTATAGCAATCAGCCCCAGCATTTT. It codes for CASSRYSNQPQHF.

This clone was picked up a small number of times. V and J are TRBV19 and TRBJ1-2, with 8 nucleotides matching TRBD1. The V gene end was trimmed by 3 bases and the J gene end by 4 bases; junction bases not matched to a gene: 10. This CDR3 contains 16 residues. CDR1 is LNHDA, CDR2 SQIVND, per germline (reference sequence). The CDR3 DNA follows: TGTGCCAGTAGTATGGGACAGGCGACTTTACTCTATGGCTACACCTTC. Translating gives CASSMGQATLLYGYTF.

J is TRBJ1-1 and V is TRBV18; 9 positions agree with TRBD1. This CDR3 region has 16 residues. V was clipped by 2 bases and J by 3 bases; unmatched bases: 7. Germline CDR1 reads KGHSH; CDR2 reads LQKENI. CDR3 sequence: CASSPDRGTIDTEAFF. For the CDR3, the DNA is TGTGCCAGCTCACCAGACAGGGGGACGATCGACACTGAAGCTTTCTTT.

This chain connects TRBV18 to TRBJ1-4; tentatively, D is TRBD1 (6 bases). Germline V CDR1 and CDR2: KGHSH, LQKENI. The V end was cut by 2 bases, the J end by 3 bases, with 10 bases between. This CDR3 has 15 residues. Here the CDR3 reads CASSPNRAANEKLFF. The CDR3 region has the DNA TGTGCCAGCTCACCAAACAGGGCGGCTAATGAAAAACTGTTTTTT.

This rearrangement joins TRBV27 to TRBJ1-5, with D perhaps matching TRBD1 (5 bases). Per germline, CDR1 MNHEY and CDR2 SMNVEV (reference sequence). This CDR3 spans 16 amino acids. Trimming stripped 4 bases from V and 5 bases from J, with 18 bases between. DNA of the CDR3: TGTGCCAGCAGTTCCCTCCGGTCAGGGTCCTATCAGCCCCAGCATTTT. This gives the protein CASSSLRSGSYQPQHF.

The chain has TRBV5-6 and TRBJ1-1; D uncertain. The germline V gene has CDR1 SGHDT and CDR2 YYEEEE. The CDR3 is made up of 14 amino acids. Trimming removed 0 bases from V and 3 bases from J, with 9 bases in between. The CDR3: CASSLEWEYTEAFF. The CDR3 bases are TGTGCCAGCAGCTTGGAGTGGGAGTACACTGAAGCTTTCTTT.

This chain connects TRBV9 to TRBJ1-2, with D unclear. This CDR3 region has 12 residues. Germline CDR1 and CDR2: SGDLS and YYNGEE. Trimming removed 7 bases from V and 7 bases from J, with 14 bases in between. The CDR3: CASARERSGYTF. In DNA, the CDR3 is TGTGCCAGCGCGAGGGAACGGAGTGGCTACACCTTC.

The chain joins TRBV5-4 to TRBJ2-5, with 7 bases identical to TRBD1. CDR1 and CDR2 from the germline V gene are SGHNT and YYREEE (reference sequence). This CDR3 has 15 residues. After removal of 2 bases from V and 5 bases from J, the junction contained 9 bases not matched to a gene. CDR3 DNA sequence: TGTGCCAGCAGCTTTCAAGGGGGCAGACGTGAGACCCAGTACTTC. It codes for CASSFQGGRRETQYF.

V usage is TRBV7-8 and J usage is TRBJ2-7; D not resolved. V dropped 3 bases and J dropped 3 bases, with 12 bases sitting between them. This CDR3 is built from 14 residues. CDR1 is SGHVS and CDR2 is FQNEAQ in the germline V gene. For the CDR3, the DNA is TGTGCCAGCAGCTTTTCTAGTTCCGGCTACGAGCAGTACTTC. Translation: CASSFSSSGYEQYF.